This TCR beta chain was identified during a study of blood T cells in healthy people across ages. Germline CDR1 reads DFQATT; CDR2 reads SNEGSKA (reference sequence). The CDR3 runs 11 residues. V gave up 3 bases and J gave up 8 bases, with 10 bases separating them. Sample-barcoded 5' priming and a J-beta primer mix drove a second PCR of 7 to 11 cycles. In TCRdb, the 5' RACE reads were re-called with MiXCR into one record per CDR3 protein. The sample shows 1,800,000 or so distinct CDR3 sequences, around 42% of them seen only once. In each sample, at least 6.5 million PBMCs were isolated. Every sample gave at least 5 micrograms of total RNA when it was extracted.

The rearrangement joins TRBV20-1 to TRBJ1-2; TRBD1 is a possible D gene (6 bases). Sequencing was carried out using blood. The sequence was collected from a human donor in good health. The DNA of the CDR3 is TGCAGTGCTAGCCCAGGGGTCGGCTACACCTTC. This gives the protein CSASPGVGYTF.